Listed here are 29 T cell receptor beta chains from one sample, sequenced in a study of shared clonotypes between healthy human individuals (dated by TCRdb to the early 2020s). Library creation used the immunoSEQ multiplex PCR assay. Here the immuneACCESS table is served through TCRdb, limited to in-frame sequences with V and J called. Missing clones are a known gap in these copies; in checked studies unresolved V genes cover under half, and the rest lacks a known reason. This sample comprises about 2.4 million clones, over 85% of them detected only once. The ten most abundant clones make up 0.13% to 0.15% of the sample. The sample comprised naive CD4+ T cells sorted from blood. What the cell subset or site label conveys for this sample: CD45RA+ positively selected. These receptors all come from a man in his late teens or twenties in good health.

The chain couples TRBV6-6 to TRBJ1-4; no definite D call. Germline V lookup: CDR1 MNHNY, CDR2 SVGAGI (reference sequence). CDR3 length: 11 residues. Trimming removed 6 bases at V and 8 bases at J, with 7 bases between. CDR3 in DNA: TGTGCCAGCAGATCACAGGAAAAACTGTTTTTT. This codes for CASRSQEKLFF.

The CDR3 bases are TGTGCCAGCAGCTATCCATCTAGGACCGGCACAGATACGCAGTATTTT. Translated, it gives CASSYPSRTGTDTQYF. The genes are TRBV5-4 and TRBJ2-3; D is unresolved. Trimming pared 3 bases from V and 1 base from J, leaving 15 bases between. The CDR3 consists of 16 residues. The germline CDR1 and CDR2 sequences are SGHNT and YYREEE (reference sequence).

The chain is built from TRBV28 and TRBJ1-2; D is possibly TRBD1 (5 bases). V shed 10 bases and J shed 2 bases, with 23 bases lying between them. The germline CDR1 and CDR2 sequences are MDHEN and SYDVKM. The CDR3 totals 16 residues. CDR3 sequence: CAISGPTERTNYGYTF. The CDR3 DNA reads TGTGCCATCTCTGGACCAACTGAGAGGACAAACTATGGCTACACCTTC.

The CDR3 DNA sequence: TGTGCCAGCAGTGAGGGTTACGTTACAAATCAGCCCCAGCATTTT. This encodes CASSEGYVTNQPQHF. V is TRBV2 and J is TRBJ1-5; D ambiguous. The germline V gene has CDR1 SNHLY and CDR2 FYNNEI. V lost 3 bases and J 4 bases, leaving 13 bases between the germline ends. CDR3 length: 15 residues.

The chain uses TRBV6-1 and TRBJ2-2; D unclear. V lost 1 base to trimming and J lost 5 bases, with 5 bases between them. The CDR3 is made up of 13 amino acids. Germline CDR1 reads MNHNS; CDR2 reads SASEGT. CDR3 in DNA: TGTGCCAGCAGTGAAGTAAAGACCGGGGAGCTGTTTTTT. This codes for CASSEVKTGELFF.

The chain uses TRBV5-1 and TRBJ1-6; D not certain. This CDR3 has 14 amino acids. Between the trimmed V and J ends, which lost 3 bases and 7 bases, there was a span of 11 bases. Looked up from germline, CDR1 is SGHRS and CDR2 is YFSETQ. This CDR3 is CASSSTDRNSPLHF. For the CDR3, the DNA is TGCGCCAGCAGCTCCACTGACCGAAATTCACCCCTCCACTTT. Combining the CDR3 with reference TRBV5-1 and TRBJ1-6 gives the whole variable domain KAGVTQTPRYLIKTRGQQVTLSCSPISGHRSVSWYQQTPGQGLQFLFEYFSETQRNKGNFPGRFSGRQFSNSRSEMNVSTLELGDSALYLCASSSTDRNSPLHFGNGTRLTVT.

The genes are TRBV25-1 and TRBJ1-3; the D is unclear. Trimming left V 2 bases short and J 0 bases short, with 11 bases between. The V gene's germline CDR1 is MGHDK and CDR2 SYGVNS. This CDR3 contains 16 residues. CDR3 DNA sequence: TGTGCCAGCAGTGAAAGGAGCAGCCGCTCTGGAAACACCATATATTTT. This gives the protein CASSERSSRSGNTIYF.

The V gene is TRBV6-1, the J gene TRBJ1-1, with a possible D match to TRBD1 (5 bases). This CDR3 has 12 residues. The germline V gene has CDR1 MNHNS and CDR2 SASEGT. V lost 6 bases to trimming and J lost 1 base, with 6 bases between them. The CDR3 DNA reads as TGTGCCAGCAGCCAGGGGAACACTGAAGCTTTCTTT. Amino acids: CASSQGNTEAFF.

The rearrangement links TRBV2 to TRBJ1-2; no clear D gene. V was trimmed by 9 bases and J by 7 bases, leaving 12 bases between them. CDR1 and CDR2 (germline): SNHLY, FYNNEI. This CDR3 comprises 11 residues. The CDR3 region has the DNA TGTGCCAGGAGTTCGGGGTTTGGCTACACCTTC. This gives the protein CARSSGFGYTF.

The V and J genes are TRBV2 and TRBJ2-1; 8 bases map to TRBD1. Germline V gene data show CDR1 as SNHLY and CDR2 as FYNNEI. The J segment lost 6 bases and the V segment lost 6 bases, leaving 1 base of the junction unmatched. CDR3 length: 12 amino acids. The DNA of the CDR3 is TGTGCCAGCAGGGGACAGGCCAATGAGCAGTTCTTC. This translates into CASRGQANEQFF.

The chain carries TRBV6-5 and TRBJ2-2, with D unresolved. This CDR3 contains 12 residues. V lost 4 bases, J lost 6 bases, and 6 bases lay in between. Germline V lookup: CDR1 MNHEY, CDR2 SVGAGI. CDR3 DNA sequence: TGTGCCAGCAGTTTCCTGTCCGGGGAGCTGTTTTTT. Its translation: CASSFLSGELFF.

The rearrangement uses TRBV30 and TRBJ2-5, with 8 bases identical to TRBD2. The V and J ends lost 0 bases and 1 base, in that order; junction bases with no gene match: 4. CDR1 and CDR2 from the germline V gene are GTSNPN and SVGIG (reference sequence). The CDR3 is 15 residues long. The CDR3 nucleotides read TGTGCCTGGAGTGTGGGCGGGGGGCTCCAAGAGACCCAGTACTTC. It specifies CAWSVGGGLQETQYF.

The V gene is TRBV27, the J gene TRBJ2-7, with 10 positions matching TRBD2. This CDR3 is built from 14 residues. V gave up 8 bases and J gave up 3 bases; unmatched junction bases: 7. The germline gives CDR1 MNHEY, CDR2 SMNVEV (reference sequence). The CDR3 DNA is TGTGCCAGCGGGAGCGGGAGGGCGGGCTACGAGCAGTACTTC. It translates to CASGSGRAGYEQYF.

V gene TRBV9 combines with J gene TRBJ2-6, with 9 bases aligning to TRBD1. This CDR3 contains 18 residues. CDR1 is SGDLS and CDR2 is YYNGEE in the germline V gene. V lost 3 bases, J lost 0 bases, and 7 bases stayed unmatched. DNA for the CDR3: TGTGCCAGCAGCGCTGGGGGACAGGGCCGCTCTGGGGCCAACGTCCTGACTTTC. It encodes CASSAGGQGRSGANVLTF. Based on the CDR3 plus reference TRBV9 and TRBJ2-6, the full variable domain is DSGVTQTPKHLITATGQRVTLRCSPRSGDLSVYWYQQSLDQGLQFLIQYYNGEERAKGNILERFSAQQFPDLHSELNLSSLELGDSALYFCASSAGGQGRSGANVLTFGAGSRLTVL.

CDR3 loop: CASSLPGGARSGANVLTF. The CDR3 region has the DNA TGTGCCAGCAGCCTCCCTGGGGGGGCCCGCTCTGGGGCCAACGTCCTGACTTTC. The rearrangement uses TRBV7-2 and TRBJ2-6; D may be TRBD2 (7 bases). This CDR3 spans 18 amino acids. Per germline, CDR1 SGHTA and CDR2 FQGNSA. V lost 5 bases and J lost 0, with 17 bases in between. Full variable domain (rest looked up from reference TRBV7-2 and TRBJ2-6): GAGVSQSPSNKVTEKGKDVELRCDPISGHTALYWYRQSLGQGLEFLIYFQGNSAPDKSGLPSDRFSAERTGGSVSTLTIQRTQQEDSAVYLCASSLPGGARSGANVLTFGAGSRLTVL.

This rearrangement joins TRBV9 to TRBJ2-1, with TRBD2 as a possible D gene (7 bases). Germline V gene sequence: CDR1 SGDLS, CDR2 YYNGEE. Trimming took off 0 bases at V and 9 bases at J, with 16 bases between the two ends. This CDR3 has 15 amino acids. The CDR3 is CASSVDARGAVEQFF. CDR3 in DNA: TGTGCCAGCAGCGTAGACGCCCGGGGGGCGGTTGAGCAGTTCTTC.

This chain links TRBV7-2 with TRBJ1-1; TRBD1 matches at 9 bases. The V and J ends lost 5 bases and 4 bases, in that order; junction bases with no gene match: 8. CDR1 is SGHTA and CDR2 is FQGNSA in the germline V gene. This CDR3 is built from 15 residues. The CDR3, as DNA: TGTGCCAGCAGCACCCAGACAGGGGGTGGCACTGAAGCTTTCTTT. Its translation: CASSTQTGGGTEAFF.

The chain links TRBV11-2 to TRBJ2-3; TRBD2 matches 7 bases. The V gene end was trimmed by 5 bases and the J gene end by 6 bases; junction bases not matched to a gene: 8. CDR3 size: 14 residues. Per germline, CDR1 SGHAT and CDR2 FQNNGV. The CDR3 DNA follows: TGTGCCAGCAGCCCGAACCGACTAGCTGATACGCAGTATTTT. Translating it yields CASSPNRLADTQYF.

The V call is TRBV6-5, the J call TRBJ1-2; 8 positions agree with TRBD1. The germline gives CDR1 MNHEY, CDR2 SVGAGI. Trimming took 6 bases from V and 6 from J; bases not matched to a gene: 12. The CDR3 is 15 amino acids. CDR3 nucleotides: TGTGCCAGCAGCCCCATGGCGACAGGGGCGCATGGCTACACCTTC. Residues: CASSPMATGAHGYTF.

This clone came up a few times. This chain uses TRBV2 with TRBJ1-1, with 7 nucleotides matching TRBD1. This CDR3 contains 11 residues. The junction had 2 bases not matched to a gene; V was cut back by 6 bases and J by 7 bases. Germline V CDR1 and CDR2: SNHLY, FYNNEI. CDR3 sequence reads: CASSYRGEAFF. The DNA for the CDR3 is TGTGCCAGCAGCTACAGGGGTGAAGCTTTCTTT.

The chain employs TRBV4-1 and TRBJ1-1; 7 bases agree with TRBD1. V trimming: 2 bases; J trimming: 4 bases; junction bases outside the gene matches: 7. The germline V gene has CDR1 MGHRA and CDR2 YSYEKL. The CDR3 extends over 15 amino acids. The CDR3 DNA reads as TGCGCCAGCAGCCAATCCGACAGGGAGCGCACTGAAGCTTTCTTT. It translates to CASSQSDRERTEAFF.

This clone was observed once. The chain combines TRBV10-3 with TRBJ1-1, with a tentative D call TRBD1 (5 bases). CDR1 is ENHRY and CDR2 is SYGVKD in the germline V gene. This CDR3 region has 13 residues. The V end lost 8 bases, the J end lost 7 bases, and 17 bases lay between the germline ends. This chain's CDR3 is CAIRDRGRGEAFF. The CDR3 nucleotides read TGTGCCATCCGCGACAGAGGGCGAGGTGAAGCTTTCTTT.

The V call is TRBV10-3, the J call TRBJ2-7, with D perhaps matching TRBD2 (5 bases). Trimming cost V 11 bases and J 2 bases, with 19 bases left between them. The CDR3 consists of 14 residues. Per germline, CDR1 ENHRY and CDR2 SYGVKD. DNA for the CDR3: TGTGCCTCGGGGTGGGAAGCACCCCCCTACGAGCAGTACTTC. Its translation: CASGWEAPPYEQYF.

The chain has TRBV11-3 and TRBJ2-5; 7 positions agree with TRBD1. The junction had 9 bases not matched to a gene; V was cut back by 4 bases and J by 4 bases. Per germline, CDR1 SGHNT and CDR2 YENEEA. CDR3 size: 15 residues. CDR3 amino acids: CASSSTGFVGETQYF. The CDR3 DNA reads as TGTGCCAGCAGCTCGACAGGGTTTGTGGGAGAGACCCAGTACTTC. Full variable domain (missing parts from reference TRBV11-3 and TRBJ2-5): EAGVVQSPRYKIIEKKQPVAFWCNPISGHNTLYWYLQNLGQGPELLIRYENEEAVDDSQLPKDRFSAERLKGVDSTLKIQPAELGDSAVYLCASSSTGFVGETQYFGPGTRLLVL.

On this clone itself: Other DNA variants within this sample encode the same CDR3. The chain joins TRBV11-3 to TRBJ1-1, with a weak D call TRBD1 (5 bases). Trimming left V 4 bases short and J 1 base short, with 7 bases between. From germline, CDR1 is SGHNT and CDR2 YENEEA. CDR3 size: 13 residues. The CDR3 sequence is CASSSTGNTEAFF. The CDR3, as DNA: TGTGCCAGCAGCTCCACAGGGAACACTGAAGCTTTCTTT.

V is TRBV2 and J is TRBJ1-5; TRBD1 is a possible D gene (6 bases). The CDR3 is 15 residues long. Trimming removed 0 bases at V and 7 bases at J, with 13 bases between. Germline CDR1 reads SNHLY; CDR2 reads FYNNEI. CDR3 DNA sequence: TGTGCCAGCAGTGAAGCTGGGCCAGGGGACCAGCCCCAGCATTTT. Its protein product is CASSEAGPGDQPQHF.

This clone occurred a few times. The CDR3 coding sequence is TGCGCCAGCAGCCATAGAGGGATGGGCACTGAAGCTTTCTTT. Protein sequence: CASSHRGMGTEAFF. The rearrangement links TRBV4-1 to TRBJ1-1; D is ambiguous. Germline V lookup: CDR1 MGHRA, CDR2 YSYEKL. V was shortened by 3 bases and J by 4 bases, with 12 bases between the two germline ends. The length of the CDR3 is 14 residues.

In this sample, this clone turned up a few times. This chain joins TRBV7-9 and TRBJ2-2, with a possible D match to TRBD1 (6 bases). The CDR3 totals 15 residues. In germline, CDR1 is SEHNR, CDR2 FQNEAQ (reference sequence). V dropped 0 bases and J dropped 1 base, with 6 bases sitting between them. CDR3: CASSLATGNTGELFF. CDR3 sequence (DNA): TGTGCCAGCAGCTTAGCGACAGGGAACACCGGGGAGCTGTTTTTT.

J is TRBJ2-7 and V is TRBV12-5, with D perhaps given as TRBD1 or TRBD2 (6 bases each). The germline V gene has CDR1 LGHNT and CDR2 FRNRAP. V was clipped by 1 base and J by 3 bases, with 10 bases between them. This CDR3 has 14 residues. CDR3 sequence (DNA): TGTGCTAGTGGTTTGGGCGGGACACACTACGAGCAGTACTTC. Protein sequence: CASGLGGTHYEQYF.